The 31 T cell receptor beta chains below were found in one sample sequenced in a study of T cell responses to AZD1222 COVID-19 vaccine. Clones were read by immunoSEQ multiplex PCR, and TCRdb kept only the in-frame ones, dropping some. Of nearly 90,000 clones in the sample, around nine tenths were seen once. Specimen: peripheral blood, collected on day 0 of MenACWY control vaccination. The receptors come from an adult in good health.

The V gene is TRBV5-5, the J gene TRBJ2-7, with D unresolved. CDR3 length: 13 amino acids. The germline V gene encodes CDR1 SGHKS and CDR2 YYEKEE (reference sequence). Trimming cost V 2 bases and J 4 bases, with 10 bases left between them. Written as DNA, the CDR3 is TGTGCCAGCAGCTTTCCCGATCGATACGAGCAGTACTTC. The encoded protein is CASSFPDRYEQYF.

The chain joins TRBV27 to TRBJ1-6; 8 bases are shared with TRBD1. V was clipped by 5 bases and J by 8 bases; unmatched bases: 8. The CDR3 is made up of 15 amino acids. Germline lookup yields CDR1 MNHEY and CDR2 SMNVEV (reference sequence). The CDR3 DNA reads as TGTGCCAGCAGTCGAAGGACAGGGATGGATTCACCCCTCCACTTT. Amino acids: CASSRRTGMDSPLHF.

J is TRBJ1-6 and V is TRBV6-2 or TRBV6-3; TRBD1 agrees at 7 bases. With 6 bases clipped from V and 8 bases from J, the junction kept 10 bases outside the gene matches. Germline CDR1 MNHEY, CDR2 SVGEGT. The CDR3 sequence is 15 residues long. The CDR3 loop reads CASSPQGTEDSPLHF. CDR3 nucleotide sequence: TGTGCCAGCAGCCCTCAGGGGACAGAGGATTCACCCCTCCACTTT.

The chain links TRBV3-1 (or the pseudogene TRBV3-2) to TRBJ2-2, with D possibly called TRBD1 or TRBD2 (7 bases each). CDR3 length: 16 amino acids. CDR1 is LGHDT and CDR2 is YNNKEL in the germline V gene (reference sequence). V was cut by 1 base and J by 5 bases, with 14 bases left in between. CDR3 in amino acids: CASSQAGEGATGELFF. Here the CDR3 DNA reads TGTGCCAGCAGCCAAGCCGGGGAGGGGGCGACCGGGGAGCTGTTTTTT.

Of note for this clone: Different DNA sequences within this sample yield the same CDR3. This chain joins TRBV30 and TRBJ2-2, with a weak D call TRBD1 (6 bases). The CDR3 covers 14 residues. V lost 3 bases to trimming and J lost 2 bases, with 10 bases between them. CDR1 is GTSNPN and CDR2 is SVGIG in the germline V gene (reference sequence). Written as DNA, the CDR3 is TGTGCCTGGAGACGGACAGTCAACACCGGGGAGCTGTTTTTT. It is translated as CAWRRTVNTGELFF.

The genes are TRBV5-1 and TRBJ1-2; D might be TRBD1 (5 bases). Germline lookup yields CDR1 SGHRS and CDR2 YFSETQ. The CDR3 contains 13 residues. Trimming pared 4 bases from V and 1 base from J, leaving 8 bases between. The CDR3 spells CASSTTDNYGYTF. The CDR3 nucleotides are TGCGCCAGCAGCACGACAGATAACTATGGCTACACCTTC.

The chain joins TRBV19 to TRBJ1-1; D unresolved. Per the germline V gene, CDR1 is LNHDA and CDR2 is SQIVND (reference sequence). Trimming removed 0 bases from V and 0 bases from J, with 8 bases in between. The CDR3 has 15 residues. The CDR3 sequence is CASSIDRTVNTEAFF. The DNA of the CDR3 is TGTGCCAGTAGTATAGACCGAACAGTGAACACTGAAGCTTTCTTT.

Written as DNA, the CDR3 is TGTGCCAGCAACTTCGGGGGGAACACTGAAGCTTTCTTT. Its protein product is CASNFGGNTEAFF. The chain combines TRBV4-2 with TRBJ1-1; tentative D call: TRBD1 (5 bases). V dropped 7 bases and J dropped 1 base, with 10 bases sitting between them. Looked up from germline, CDR1 is LGHNA and CDR2 is YNFKEQ. This CDR3 is built from 13 residues.

The V gene is TRBV19, the J gene TRBJ1-5; D possibly corresponds to TRBD1 (6 bases). Germline values: CDR1 LNHDA, CDR2 SQIVND (reference sequence). Trimming removed 2 bases from V and 2 bases from J, with 7 bases in between. The CDR3 length is 14 residues. The CDR3 DNA sequence: TGTGCCAGTAGTATAAACAGGGGCAATCAGCCCCAGCATTTT. It codes for CASSINRGNQPQHF.

This chain joins TRBV4-3 and TRBJ1-2; 8 bases map to TRBD1. The CDR3 sequence is 16 residues long. Germline V gene data show CDR1 as LGHNA and CDR2 as YSLEER. The V segment lost 4 bases and the J segment 4 bases; nucleotides outside the gene matches: 11. The CDR3 spells CASSPAGGSVIYGYTF. The CDR3 nucleotides read TGCGCCAGCAGCCCGGCAGGGGGCTCCGTAATCTATGGCTACACCTTC.

V usage is TRBV7-8 and J usage is TRBJ1-1, with 7 bases matching TRBD1. This CDR3 region has 14 residues. After removal of 5 bases from V and 2 bases from J, the junction contained 5 bases not matched to a gene. The germline CDR1 and CDR2 sequences are SGHVS and FQNEAQ. CDR3 region: CASSPRQGNTEAFF. The CDR3 nucleotides are TGTGCCAGCAGCCCCAGACAGGGAAACACTGAAGCTTTCTTT.

The chain carries TRBV18 and TRBJ1-1; TRBD1 is a possible D gene (6 bases). Trimming took off 2 bases at V and 3 bases at J, with 10 bases between the two ends. From germline, CDR1 is KGHSH and CDR2 LQKENI. CDR3 length equals 14 residues. CDR3 sequence (DNA): TGTGCCAGCTCACCAGAGGGGGTGTACACTGAAGCTTTCTTT. As protein: CASSPEGVYTEAFF.

J is TRBJ2-5 and V is TRBV5-1; possible D gene TRBD1, 6 bases. This CDR3 contains 13 residues. Trimming shortened V by 4 bases and J by 3 bases, and 10 bases separated the two germline ends. Per germline, CDR1 SGHRS and CDR2 YFSETQ. CDR3 protein: CASSRDRKETQYF. The CDR3, as DNA: TGCGCCAGCAGCCGAGACAGGAAAGAGACCCAGTACTTC.

This chain joins TRBV12-3 or TRBV12-4 and TRBJ1-5, with 7 bases fitting TRBD1. The CDR3 consists of 13 residues. The V and J ends lost 7 bases and 5 bases, in that order; junction bases with no gene match: 5. CDR3 sequence reads: CASTPTGYQPQHF. The CDR3 nucleotides read TGTGCCAGCACCCCGACAGGGTATCAGCCCCAGCATTTT.

The CDR3 nucleotides read TGTGCCAGCAGACTTAATACAGGGGCCACCTACAATGAGCAGTTCTTC. Amino acid sequence: CASRLNTGATYNEQFF. The V gene is TRBV5-8, the J gene TRBJ2-1; 7 bases are a match to TRBD1. Germline trimming cut 5 bases from V and 2 bases from J; bases unmatched to any gene: 10. This CDR3 region has 16 residues. Germline V gene data show CDR1 as SGHTS and CDR2 as YDEGEE.

The CDR3 nucleotides read TGTGCCAGCAGCCGGGACAACCAAGAGACCCAGTACTTC. Amino acids: CASSRDNQETQYF. This sequence joins TRBV2 and TRBJ2-5; D perhaps matches TRBD1 (6 bases). Trimming shortened V by 6 bases and J by 0 bases, and 8 bases separated the two germline ends. CDR1 is SNHLY, CDR2 FYNNEI, per germline. The CDR3 runs to 13 residues.

The chain is built from TRBV2 and TRBJ1-2, with 8 bases fitting TRBD1. V shed 4 bases and J 3 bases; nucleotides not matched to a gene: 10. This CDR3 contains 16 residues. CDR1 and CDR2 from the germline V gene are SNHLY and FYNNEI. Written as DNA, the CDR3 is TGTGCCAGCAGTGGGGGCCAGGGGGCCGTTTACTATGGCTACACCTTC. Translation gives CASSGGQGAVYYGYTF.

The rearrangement links TRBV6-4 to TRBJ1-1, with a possible D match to TRBD1 (6 bases). CDR3 length equals 16 residues. Per the germline V gene, CDR1 is MRHNA and CDR2 is SNTAGT. V was clipped by 4 bases and J by 5 bases, with 20 bases between them. The CDR3 DNA follows: TGTGCCAGCAGTGCCCGCGGGGGCCTTAGTGGTACTGAAGCTTTCTTT. Its protein is CASSARGGLSGTEAFF.

A single count supports this clone. This chain joins TRBV6-2 or TRBV6-3 and TRBJ2-5, with D possibly matching TRBD2 (5 bases). This CDR3 region has 13 residues. The V and J ends lost 3 bases and 5 bases respectively, with 10 bases between them. From germline, CDR1 is MNHEY and CDR2 SVGEGT. Here the CDR3 DNA reads TGTGCCAGCAGTTATAAGGGCGGGGAGACCCAGTACTTC. Its protein product is CASSYKGGETQYF.

The rearrangement joins TRBV3-1 (or the pseudogene TRBV3-2) to TRBJ2-1, with a tentative D call TRBD2 (7 bases). The CDR3 consists of 16 residues. V shed 1 base and J shed 7 bases, with 17 bases lying between them. CDR1 and CDR2 (germline): LGHDT, YNNKEL (reference sequence). The CDR3 DNA reads TGTGCCAGCAGCCAAGGAACCGCGGGGGCCTGGAATGAGCAGTTCTTC. Translated, it gives CASSQGTAGAWNEQFF.

This clone was seen only a few times. The rearrangement uses TRBV27 and TRBJ2-1; no definite D call. CDR1 is MNHEY and CDR2 is SMNVEV in the germline V gene (reference sequence). The CDR3 is 14 residues long. V was shortened by 5 bases and J by 0 bases, with 8 bases between the two germline ends. The CDR3 region is CASSIVSSYNEQFF. CDR3 DNA sequence: TGTGCCAGCAGTATCGTGTCCTCCTACAATGAGCAGTTCTTC.

The CDR3 protein is CASSPWRRFINTGELFF. CDR3 nucleotide sequence: TGTGCCAGCAGCCCGTGGAGGCGGTTTATTAACACCGGGGAGCTGTTTTTT. The rearrangement uses TRBV5-6 and TRBJ2-2, with TRBD2 as a possible D gene (5 bases). Trimming left V 4 bases short and J 2 bases short, with 18 bases between. The CDR3 is 17 amino acids. Germline V lookup: CDR1 SGHDT, CDR2 YYEEEE.

The rearrangement links TRBV6-6 to TRBJ1-1, with TRBD1 matching over 9 bases. J gave up 3 bases and V 2 bases, and 7 bases lay outside the gene matches. This CDR3 contains 16 residues. CDR1 and CDR2 (germline): MNHNY, SVGAGI (reference sequence). The DNA for the CDR3 is TGTGCCAGCAGTTACGCGCCTGACAGGGGGTACACTGAAGCTTTCTTT. This translates into CASSYAPDRGYTEAFF.

V and J are TRBV28 and TRBJ1-1; D is undetermined. This CDR3 has 12 residues. The V end lost 1 base, the J end lost 5 bases, and 5 bases lay between the germline ends. Per the germline V gene, CDR1 is MDHEN and CDR2 is SYDVKM. CDR3 DNA sequence: TGTGCCAGCAGTTTATATCGGACTGAAGCTTTCTTT. Its protein product is CASSLYRTEAFF.

Only one count was recorded for this clone. V is TRBV5-4 and J is TRBJ1-1; D gene unclear. This CDR3 is 15 amino acids long. V lost 4 bases and J 0 bases, leaving 13 bases between the germline ends. Germline values: CDR1 SGHNT, CDR2 YYREEE (reference sequence). CDR3 coding DNA: TGTGCCAGCAGCCCAAAGGAGGCCATGAACACTGAAGCTTTCTTT. Translation: CASSPKEAMNTEAFF.

This clone showed up just once. The rearrangement links TRBV10-1 to TRBJ2-7; D is perhaps TRBD1 (6 bases). This CDR3 comprises 12 residues. Germline V gene sequence: CDR1 WNHNN, CDR2 SYGVQD (reference sequence). The V gene lost 9 bases and the J gene lost 1 base, with 10 bases spanning the gap. This CDR3 reads CARGGQSYEQYF. In DNA form, the CDR3 reads TGCGCCAGAGGGGGTCAGTCCTACGAGCAGTACTTC.

V is TRBV4-1 and J is TRBJ2-2, with D uncertain. The germline gives CDR1 MGHRA, CDR2 YSYEKL. The V end was cut by 4 bases, the J end by 6 bases, with 21 bases between. The CDR3 is 17 amino acids. This CDR3 reads CASSPSVVGLRAGELFF. Here the CDR3 DNA reads TGCGCCAGCAGCCCTTCTGTAGTTGGGTTACGGGCCGGGGAGCTGTTTTTT.

V is TRBV18 and J is TRBJ1-4; D may be TRBD1 (5 bases). The CDR3 runs to 15 residues. The germline CDR1 and CDR2 sequences are KGHSH and LQKENI. Trimming took off 2 bases at V and 3 bases at J, with 10 bases between the two ends. Here the CDR3 reads CASSPLPGPNEKLFF. The CDR3 nucleotides read TGTGCCAGCTCACCATTACCGGGACCTAATGAAAAACTGTTTTTT.

DNA of the CDR3: TGTGCCAGCAGCCAGATGACCCAAACTAGCGGGGGGTTAAATGAGCAGTTCTTC. Translation: CASSQMTQTSGGLNEQFF. The chain couples TRBV3-1 (or the pseudogene TRBV3-2) to TRBJ2-1, with 12 bases that match TRBD2. Germline V CDR1 and CDR2: LGHDT, YNNKEL (reference sequence). This CDR3 contains 18 residues. The junction had 13 bases not matched to a gene; V was cut back by 3 bases and J by 7 bases.

The chain carries TRBV6-6 and TRBJ1-1; weak D call: TRBD1 (5 bases). Trimming removed 7 bases at V and 1 base at J, with 13 bases between. The CDR3 extends over 14 amino acids. Germline lookup yields CDR1 MNHNY and CDR2 SVGAGI (reference sequence). The CDR3 DNA sequence: TGTGCCAGCAATCCGACAGACAAGAACACTGAAGCTTTCTTT. Its translation: CASNPTDKNTEAFF.

Points on this clone: Distinct nucleotide sequences in the sample also encode this CDR3. The chain is built from TRBV3-1 (or the pseudogene TRBV3-2) and TRBJ1-2; no definite D call. Trimming pared 1 base from V and 7 bases from J, leaving 4 bases between. The length of the CDR3 is 11 residues. CDR1 and CDR2 (germline): LGHDT, YNNKEL (reference sequence). CDR3 loop: CASSQGRGYTF. For the CDR3, the DNA is TGTGCCAGCAGCCAAGGGCGTGGCTACACCTTC.